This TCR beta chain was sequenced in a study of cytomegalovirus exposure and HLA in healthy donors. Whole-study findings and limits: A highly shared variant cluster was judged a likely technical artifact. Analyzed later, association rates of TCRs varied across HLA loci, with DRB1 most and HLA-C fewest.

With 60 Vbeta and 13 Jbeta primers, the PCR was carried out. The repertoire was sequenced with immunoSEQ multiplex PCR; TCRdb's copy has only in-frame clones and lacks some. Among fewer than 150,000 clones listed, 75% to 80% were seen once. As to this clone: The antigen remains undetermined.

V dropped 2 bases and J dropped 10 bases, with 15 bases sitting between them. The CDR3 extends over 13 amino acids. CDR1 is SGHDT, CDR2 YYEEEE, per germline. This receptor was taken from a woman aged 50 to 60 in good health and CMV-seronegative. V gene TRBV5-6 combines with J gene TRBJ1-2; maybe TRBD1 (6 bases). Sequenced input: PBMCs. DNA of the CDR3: TGTGCCAGCAGCTTTAGGACAGTAACCCACTACACCTTC. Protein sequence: CASSFRTVTHYTF.